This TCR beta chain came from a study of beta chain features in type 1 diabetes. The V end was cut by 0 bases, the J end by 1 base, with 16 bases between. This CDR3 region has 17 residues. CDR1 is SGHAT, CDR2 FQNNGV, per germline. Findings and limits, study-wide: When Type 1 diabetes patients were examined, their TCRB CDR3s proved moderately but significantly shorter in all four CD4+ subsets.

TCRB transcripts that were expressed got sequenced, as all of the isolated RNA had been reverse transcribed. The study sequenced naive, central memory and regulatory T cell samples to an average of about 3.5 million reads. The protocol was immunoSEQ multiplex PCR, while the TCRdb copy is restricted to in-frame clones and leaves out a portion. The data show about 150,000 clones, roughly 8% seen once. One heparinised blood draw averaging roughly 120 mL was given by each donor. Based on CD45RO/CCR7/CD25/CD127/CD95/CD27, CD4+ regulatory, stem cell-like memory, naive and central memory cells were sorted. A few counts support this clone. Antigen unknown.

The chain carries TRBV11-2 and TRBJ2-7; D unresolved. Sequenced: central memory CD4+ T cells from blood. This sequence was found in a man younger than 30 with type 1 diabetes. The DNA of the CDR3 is TGTGCCAGCAGCTTAGATCCTGGCGGATTCTTGTCCTACGAGCAGTACTTC. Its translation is CASSLDPGGFLSYEQYF.